These 11 T cell receptor beta chains came from one sample sequenced in a study of blood T cell repertoires in COVID-19. TCRdb's table, derived via immunoSEQ multiplex PCR, lists solely in-frame clones and lacks some. Among approximately 150,000 clones listed, approximately 91% were seen once. Material for sequencing was peripheral blood. Source of these receptors: a man in his 70s with acute or convalescent COVID-19.

The rearrangement uses TRBV29-1 and TRBJ1-4; D is possibly TRBD1 (5 bases). Germline V gene data show CDR1 as SQVTM and CDR2 as ANQGSEA. This CDR3 contains 11 residues. V gave up 5 bases and J gave up 8 bases, with 9 bases separating them. CDR3 DNA: TGCAGCGTTATCCGACAGGAAAAACTGTTTTTT. Translated, it gives CSVIRQEKLFF.

V usage is TRBV12-3 or TRBV12-4 and J usage is TRBJ2-2; D is undetermined. The V end lost 5 bases, the J end lost 6 bases, and 7 bases lay between the germline ends. The length of the CDR3 is 12 residues. The CDR3 bases are TGTGCCAGCAGTGCAGGCCCCGGGGAGCTGTTTTTT. Its translation is CASSAGPGELFF.

The chain joins TRBV19 to TRBJ2-5; 10 bases match TRBD2. The CDR3 sequence is 16 residues long. The germline CDR1 and CDR2 sequences are LNHDA and SQIVND (reference sequence). With V trimmed by 5 bases and J by 5 bases, 11 bases remained unmatched. The DNA of the CDR3 is TGTGCCAGTAGTCTTGCCGGGACTAGCGATCTGGAGACCCAGTACTTC. Amino acids: CASSLAGTSDLETQYF.

The chain combines TRBV5-1 with TRBJ1-4; 10 nucleotides match TRBD1. Looked up from germline, CDR1 is SGHRS and CDR2 is YFSETQ. The CDR3 loop spans 14 amino acids. Trimming took 3 bases from V and 8 from J; bases not matched to a gene: 4. The CDR3 DNA reads as TGCGCCAGCAGCTCGGACAGGGGGAACGAAAAACTGTTTTTT. This sequence encodes CASSSDRGNEKLFF.

J is TRBJ2-7 and V is TRBV10-1; 7 bases map to TRBD2. CDR1 WNHNN and CDR2 SYGVQD come from the germline V gene (reference sequence). This CDR3 is 15 amino acids long. The V and J ends lost 11 bases and 5 bases, in that order; junction bases with no gene match: 18. The CDR3, as DNA: TGCGCCTTTATAAGGAAGTGTAAGGGGAGGGACGAGCAGTACTTC. Protein product: CAFIRKCKGRDEQYF.

CDR3 sequence (DNA): TGTGCCACCAGCAGATGGGACAGGGTGGTCCACGAGCAGTACTTC. Protein product: CATSRWDRVVHEQYF. This chain joins TRBV15 and TRBJ2-7; TRBD1 matches at 9 bases. V was clipped by 2 bases and J by 5 bases; unmatched bases: 7. The germline V gene has CDR1 LNHNV and CDR2 YYDKDF (reference sequence). The CDR3 is made up of 15 amino acids.

The J gene is TRBJ1-2, the V gene TRBV19, with a possible D match to TRBD1 (6 bases). Germline-derived CDR1 and CDR2 are LNHDA and SQIVND (reference sequence). Trimming took 7 bases from V and 8 from J, leaving 17 bases between them. There are 13 residues in the CDR3. The CDR3 sequence is CASTPGGRAGYTF. Here the CDR3 DNA reads TGTGCCAGTACTCCGGGGGGCAGGGCCGGCTACACCTTC.

This chain joins TRBV5-6 and TRBJ2-7; 9 bases map to TRBD2. Trimming took 4 bases from V and 1 from J; bases not matched to a gene: 12. This CDR3 region has 17 residues. The germline CDR1 and CDR2 sequences are SGHDT and YYEEEE. Here the CDR3 reads CASSRDIAGGRSYEQYF. The CDR3 region has the DNA TGTGCCAGCAGCAGGGATATTGCGGGGGGGCGGTCCTACGAGCAGTACTTC.

The genes are TRBV7-9 and TRBJ1-3; D is ambiguous. The germline gives CDR1 SEHNR, CDR2 FQNEAQ (reference sequence). The V and J ends lost 5 bases and 0 bases respectively, with 5 bases between them. The CDR3 extends over 13 amino acids. CDR3 DNA sequence: TGTGCCAGCAGCCCTGTCTCTGGAAACACCATATATTTT. Protein product: CASSPVSGNTIYF.

This chain connects TRBV5-4 to TRBJ2-7; 8 bases match TRBD2. Germline V gene sequence: CDR1 SGHNT, CDR2 YYREEE (reference sequence). CDR3 length: 16 amino acids. The V and J ends lost 5 bases and 3 bases, in that order; junction bases with no gene match: 13. In DNA, the CDR3 is TGTGCCAGCAGTCCGGGGGGGACCTCTCGGGTCTACGAGCAGTACTTC. This codes for CASSPGGTSRVYEQYF.

The V and J genes are TRBV30 and TRBJ1-5, with TRBD1 matching over 7 bases. The CDR3 covers 13 residues. The V and J ends lost 4 bases and 3 bases, in that order; junction bases with no gene match: 3. CDR1 and CDR2 from the germline V gene are GTSNPN and SVGIG (reference sequence). The CDR3 reads CAWTTGFNQPQHF. The CDR3 nucleotides read TGTGCCTGGACGACAGGGTTCAATCAGCCCCAGCATTTT.